A selection of T cell receptor beta chains follows, all from one sample in a study of response to subunit inactivated influenza vaccine. Via MiXCR, TCRdb re-called the RT-PCR reads, giving one row per CDR3 protein. The sample contains approximately 290,000 distinct CDR3 sequences, approximately 21% of which appear only once. The input for sequencing was PBMCs from blood, taken 21 months after vaccination. The receptors were gathered from a man aged 50-75 years who received an inactivated influenza vaccine. Each CDR3 is given with its conserved first and last residue. Fields, in order: J gene, clone size, V gene, D gene, CDR3 protein, CDR3 DNA. A D gene is named only where the DNA matches it firmly. Clone sizes are given selectively: once, few, many, or a class where the clone is expanded.

j_call: TRBJ2-7
clone_size: few
v_call: TRBV2
d_call: -
cdr3_aa: CASRRSGLLYEQYF
cdr3_nt: TGTGCCAGCAGACGGAGTGGGCTGCTCTACGAGCAGTACTTC

j_call: TRBJ2-7
clone_size: few
v_call: TRBV6-2/TRBV6-3
d_call: TRBD2
cdr3_aa: CASSAPPGLASYEQYF
cdr3_nt: TGTGCCAGCAGTGCACCACCGGGACTAGCCTCCTACGAGCAGTACTTC

j_call: TRBJ1-5
clone_size: -
v_call: TRBV29-1
d_call: -
cdr3_aa: CSVGGPGQPQHF
cdr3_nt: TGCAGCGTTGGAGGTCCTGGCCAGCCCCAGCATTTT

j_call: TRBJ2-5
clone_size: -
v_call: TRBV5-6
d_call: TRBD1
cdr3_aa: CASSGVTGQETQYF
cdr3_nt: TGTGCCAGCAGCGGTGTGACAGGGCAAGAGACCCAGTACTTC

j_call: TRBJ1-2
clone_size: many
v_call: TRBV7-9
d_call: -
cdr3_aa: CASSFTGWDGPYGYTF
cdr3_nt: TGTGCCAGCAGCTTTACCGGTTGGGACGGACCTTATGGCTACACCTTC

j_call: TRBJ2-7
clone_size: -
v_call: TRBV7-9
d_call: -
cdr3_aa: CASSLVSRSYYEQYF
cdr3_nt: TGTGCCAGCAGCTTAGTTTCCAGATCCTACTACGAGCAGTACTTC

j_call: TRBJ1-3
clone_size: few
v_call: TRBV7-6
d_call: TRBD1
cdr3_aa: CARDRRDRERGSSGNTIYF
cdr3_nt: TGTGCCAGGGATCGACGGGACAGGGAAAGAGGGAGTTCTGGAAACACCATATATTTT

j_call: TRBJ2-7
clone_size: -
v_call: TRBV2
d_call: TRBD2
cdr3_aa: CASSYMTTSGTYEQYF
cdr3_nt: TGTGCCAGCAGCTACATGACGACTAGCGGGACCTACGAGCAGTACTTC

j_call: TRBJ1-2
clone_size: -
v_call: TRBV20-1
d_call: TRBD1
cdr3_aa: CSASRDRVYGYTF
cdr3_nt: TGCAGTGCTAGCCGGGACAGGGTCTATGGCTACACCTTC

j_call: TRBJ2-7
clone_size: few
v_call: TRBV5-5
d_call: TRBD2
cdr3_aa: CASSLGVSGGYEQYF
cdr3_nt: TGTGCCAGCAGCTTGGGGGTTAGCGGGGGATACGAGCAGTACTTC

j_call: TRBJ1-2
clone_size: -
v_call: TRBV12-3/TRBV12-4
d_call: TRBD1
cdr3_aa: CASSRTGDSGYGYTF
cdr3_nt: TGTGCCAGCAGCAGGACAGGGGATAGCGGCTATGGCTACACCTTC

j_call: TRBJ1-5
clone_size: many
v_call: TRBV10-2
d_call: TRBD1
cdr3_aa: CASRGQGPEPQHF
cdr3_nt: TGCGCCAGCAGGGGACAGGGGCCGGAGCCCCAGCATTTT

j_call: TRBJ1-1
clone_size: many
v_call: TRBV12-3/TRBV12-4
d_call: -
cdr3_aa: CASSPRRTEAFF
cdr3_nt: TGTGCCAGCAGTCCCCGCCGGACTGAAGCTTTCTTT

j_call: TRBJ1-5
clone_size: -
v_call: TRBV7-2
d_call: -
cdr3_aa: CASSPNSLGNQPQHF
cdr3_nt: TGTGCCAGCAGCCCCAATTCACTAGGCAATCAGCCCCAGCATTTT

j_call: TRBJ1-5
clone_size: -
v_call: TRBV7-9
d_call: TRBD1
cdr3_aa: CASSSTGGGLPQHF
cdr3_nt: TGTGCCAGCAGCTCCACAGGGGGCGGACTGCCCCAGCATTTT

j_call: TRBJ2-1
clone_size: -
v_call: TRBV20-1
d_call: TRBD1
cdr3_aa: CSAPTGASYNEQFF
cdr3_nt: TGCAGTGCGCCGACAGGGGCCTCCTACAATGAGCAGTTCTTC